This is a list of T cell receptor beta chains from one sample in a study of blood T cell repertoires in COVID-19. This table comes from immunoSEQ multiplex PCR, and its TCRdb copy is limited to in-frame clones, with some not included. The sample records over 70,000 clones, 80% being singletons. Material for sequencing was peripheral blood. These receptors originate from a man in his 70s who had recovered from COVID-19. CDR3s include the opening cysteine and the closing phenylalanine or tryptophan. Each record gives: J gene, clone size, D gene, V gene, CDR3 protein, CDR3 DNA. A D gene is named only where the DNA matches it firmly. The size of a clone is reported for some rows only, either as once, few or many, or as a class for expanded clones.

>TRBJ2-2|-|-|TRBV28
CASSGGQNTGELFF
TGTGCCAGCAGTGGGGGACAGAACACCGGGGAGCTGTTTTTT
>TRBJ1-6|-|TRBD1|TRBV30
CALGRGQDSFNSPLHF
TGTGCCTTAGGCAGGGGACAGGATAGTTTTAATTCACCCCTCCACTTT
>TRBJ2-5|-|TRBD1|TRBV5-1
CASSFGGQVQETQYF
TGCGCCAGCAGCTTTGGGGGACAGGTACAAGAGACCCAGTACTTC
>TRBJ2-7|few|TRBD2|TRBV24-1
CATREVAGQPYEQYF
TGTGCCACCAGGGAGGTAGCGGGACAACCCTACGAGCAGTACTTC
>TRBJ1-4|-|TRBD1|TRBV3-1/TRBV3-2
CASSQLGQGDEKLFF
TGTGCCAGCAGCCAACTGGGACAGGGCGATGAAAAACTGTTTTTT
>TRBJ1-4|-|TRBD1|TRBV25-1
CASSETGTAGEKLFF
TGTGCCAGCAGTGAGACAGGGACCGCTGGTGAAAAACTGTTTTTT
>TRBJ2-7|-|TRBD1|TRBV7-2
CASSLSLALDRGSYEQYF
TGTGCCAGCAGCTTATCGTTGGCGTTGGACAGGGGATCCTACGAGCAGTACTTC
>TRBJ1-3|-|-|TRBV28
CAGANAGGSGNTIYF
TGTGCCGGTGCTAATGCAGGCGGGTCTGGAAACACCATATATTTT
>TRBJ1-6|-|-|TRBV30
CAYTQRQSNSPLHF
TGTGCCTACACTCAGCGGCAAAGCAATTCACCCCTCCACTTT
>TRBJ1-1|-|TRBD1|TRBV2
CASRAGTVVTEAFF
TGTGCCAGCAGAGCCGGGACAGTGGTAACTGAAGCTTTCTTT
>TRBJ2-5|once|TRBD1|TRBV30
CAWNGQGGQETQYF
TGTGCCTGGAACGGACAGGGGGGTCAAGAGACCCAGTACTTC
>TRBJ1-6|-|-|TRBV5-1
CASSQDTTVGSPLHF
TGCGCCAGCAGCCAGGACACCACGGTGGGTTCACCCCTCCACTTT
>TRBJ1-2|-|-|TRBV28
CASSLVQGQGYTF
TGTGCCAGCAGTTTAGTCCAGGGTCAAGGCTACACCTTC
>TRBJ1-1|-|-|TRBV5-1
CASSLAPSDTEAFF
TGCGCCAGCAGCTTGGCCCCCTCGGACACTGAAGCTTTCTTT
>TRBJ2-5|-|TRBD1|TRBV19
CASSRTPGQYSSLQETQYF
TGTGCCAGTAGTAGGACCCCGGGACAGTACAGCTCCCTCCAAGAGACCCAGTACTTC
>TRBJ1-2|-|-|TRBV6-2/TRBV6-3
CASSNPRRDGYTF
TGTGCCAGCAGTAACCCTAGGCGAGATGGCTACACCTTC
>TRBJ1-1|-|TRBD1|TRBV6-2/TRBV6-3
CASSYGGQGSTEAFF
TGTGCCAGCAGTTACGGGGGACAGGGGAGCACTGAAGCTTTCTTT
>TRBJ1-4|-|TRBD1|TRBV2
CASRDRGGWTTNEKLFF
TGTGCCAGCAGGGACAGGGGTGGGTGGACAACTAATGAAAAACTGTTTTTT
>TRBJ2-1|-|TRBD1|TRBV6-5
CASRDPGTGSDEQFF
TGTGCCAGCAGGGACCCCGGGACAGGGAGCGATGAGCAGTTCTTC
>TRBJ2-5|-|TRBD1|TRBV16
CASSQCFGDRDTPRETQYF
TGTGCCAGCAGCCAATGCTTCGGTGACAGGGACACCCCTCGGGAGACCCAGTACTTC
>TRBJ2-3|-|TRBD2|TRBV6-2/TRBV6-3
CASSPRGGSTDTQYF
TGTGCCAGCAGTCCACGGGGGGGGAGCACAGATACGCAGTATTTT
>TRBJ1-1|-|-|TRBV19
CASLDRGTEAFF
TGTGCCAGCCTAGATAGGGGTACTGAAGCTTTCTTT
>TRBJ1-2|-|-|TRBV9
CASSEMTENYGYTF
TGTGCCAGCAGCGAGATGACGGAGAACTATGGCTACACCTTC
>TRBJ2-7|-|-|TRBV7-9
CASSSRSSYEQYF
TGTGCCAGCAGCTCCCGCAGCTCCTACGAGCAGTACTTC
>TRBJ2-3|few|-|TRBV7-8
CASSLVGAEPATDTQYF
TGTGCCAGCAGCTTAGTTGGGGCAGAGCCAGCCACAGATACGCAGTATTTT
>TRBJ1-1|-|TRBD1|TRBV30
CAWRTGEKAFF
TGTGCCTGGCGGACAGGGGAGAAAGCTTTCTTT
>TRBJ1-2|-|TRBD1|TRBV24-1
CATSDQGTDPANFYGYTF
TGTGCCACCAGTGATCAAGGGACAGACCCGGCGAACTTCTATGGCTACACCTTC